One sample yielded the 20 T cell receptor beta chains listed below, sequenced in a study of blood T cells in healthy people across ages. With a J-beta primer mix and a sample-barcoded 5' primer, a second PCR ran roughly 6 to 12 cycles. TCRdb reprocessed the 5' RACE reads with MiXCR, giving one entry per CDR3 protein. Of 550,000 to 650,000 distinct CDR3 sequences listed, 25% to 35% are singletons. The same sample was also studied in work on T cells of mothers and their children.

The sequencing input was blood. The receptors come from a boy younger than 10 in good health.

The chain carries TRBV20-1 and TRBJ2-7; 8 bases agree with TRBD2. V gave up 5 bases and J gave up 2 bases; unmatched junction bases: 8. Germline V lookup: CDR1 DFQATT, CDR2 SNEGSKA (reference sequence). The CDR3 is made up of 14 amino acids. The CDR3 region is CSARKREYPYEQYF. The DNA of the CDR3 is TGCAGTGCTCGGAAGCGGGAGTATCCCTACGAGCAGTACTTC.

The V and J genes are TRBV15 and TRBJ1-2; 12 bases agree with TRBD1. V shed 1 base and J 6 bases; nucleotides not matched to a gene: 3. The germline gives CDR1 LNHNV, CDR2 YYDKDF (reference sequence). CDR3 length: 15 residues. The CDR3 here is CATSRGGTGGHGYTF. In DNA, the CDR3 is TGTGCCACCAGCAGAGGGGGGACAGGGGGCCATGGCTACACCTTC.

This chain joins TRBV7-9 and TRBJ1-2, with a possible D match to TRBD1 (5 bases). V was cut by 5 bases and J by 4 bases, with 20 bases left in between. CDR1 is SEHNR and CDR2 is FQNEAQ in the germline V gene (reference sequence). The CDR3 consists of 16 residues. The CDR3 loop reads CASSLHRDRDSYGYTF. The CDR3 DNA follows: TGTGCCAGCAGCCTTCACCGGGACCGGGATAGCTATGGCTACACCTTC.

This clonotype was seen a handful of times. This chain links TRBV6-5 with TRBJ2-2; 9 bases are a match to TRBD2. After removal of 6 bases from V and 8 bases from J, the junction contained 7 bases not matched to a gene. The CDR3 is 14 residues long. Germline-derived CDR1 and CDR2 are MNHEY and SVGAGI. CDR3 DNA sequence: TGTGCCAGCAGGAGAGCGGGAGGAGGAGGGGAGCTGTTTTTT. This gives the protein CASRRAGGGGELFF.

This clonotype has just a few counts. V usage is TRBV12-3 or TRBV12-4 and J usage is TRBJ1-2; the match to TRBD1 covers 8 bases. V trimming: 5 bases; J trimming: 6 bases; junction bases outside the gene matches: 8. CDR3 length: 14 amino acids. Here the CDR3 reads CASSTLDRVDGYTF. CDR3 nucleotides: TGTGCCAGCAGTACCCTGGACAGGGTCGATGGCTACACCTTC.

This clonotype was counted between two and nine times. The gene calls are TRBV12-3 or TRBV12-4 and TRBJ2-5; 15 positions match TRBD2. The ends lost 8 bases at V and 5 bases at J; junction bases unmatched: 15. The CDR3 loop spans 18 amino acids. This chain's CDR3 is CASLWTSGGAGIVETQYF. Written as DNA, the CDR3 is TGTGCCAGCCTGTGGACTAGCGGGGGGGCCGGAATAGTTGAGACCCAGTACTTC.

This chain links TRBV7-9 with TRBJ2-5; D call uncertain. The CDR3 sequence is 16 residues long. Germline loops: CDR1 SEHNR, CDR2 FQNEAQ (reference sequence). V dropped 3 bases and J dropped 2 bases, with 16 bases sitting between them. The CDR3: CASSLVGAGRQETQYF. CDR3 DNA sequence: TGTGCCAGCAGCTTGGTTGGTGCAGGTCGGCAAGAGACCCAGTACTTC.

The chain joins TRBV6-2 or TRBV6-3 to TRBJ2-1; D might be TRBD2 (6 bases). Trimming pared 4 bases from V and 6 bases from J, leaving 10 bases between. From germline, CDR1 is MNHEY and CDR2 SVGEGT. CDR3 length equals 13 residues. CDR3 sequence reads: CASSSGVFNEQFF. In nucleotides, the CDR3 is TGTGCCAGCAGTTCGGGGGTTTTCAATGAGCAGTTCTTC.

This clonotype was found a few times. The chain has TRBV6-6 and TRBJ2-3, with no clear D. Germline V CDR1 and CDR2: MNHNY, SVGAGI (reference sequence). The CDR3 runs to 14 residues. V gave up 9 bases and J gave up 1 base, with 14 bases separating them. This CDR3 reads CASYLEVRTDTQYF. The CDR3 nucleotides are TGTGCCAGTTACCTGGAAGTCCGCACAGATACGCAGTATTTT.

V usage is TRBV7-2 and J usage is TRBJ1-1; TRBD1 matches at 9 bases. Germline CDR1 and CDR2: SGHTA and FQGNSA. The ends lost 5 bases at V and 1 base at J; junction bases unmatched: 5. This CDR3 region has 15 residues. CDR3 region: CASSAGQGWNTEAFF. CDR3 DNA: TGTGCCAGCAGCGCGGGACAGGGTTGGAACACTGAAGCTTTCTTT.

This clonotype was found a few times. The chain couples TRBV12-3 or TRBV12-4 to TRBJ1-2; D is unclear. V dropped 3 bases and J dropped 5 bases, with 16 bases sitting between them. CDR3 size: 15 residues. CDR3 DNA: TGTGCCAGCAGTTTTTCGGGCAGGACTCCATATGGCTACACCTTC. Translation gives CASSFSGRTPYGYTF.

This clonotype was picked up many times. This chain joins TRBV18 and TRBJ1-1; possibly TRBD1 for D (5 bases). The CDR3 runs 13 residues. Germline CDR1 KGHSH, CDR2 LQKENI. Trimming shortened V by 8 bases and J by 1 base, and 11 bases separated the two germline ends. CDR3 coding DNA: TGTGCCAGCAGCCCCGGGGGGAACACTGAAGCTTTCTTT. Protein sequence: CASSPGGNTEAFF.

This clonotype was seen only a few times. The V call is TRBV6-1, the J call TRBJ2-3; 7 positions agree with TRBD1. This CDR3 spans 17 amino acids. The V segment lost 9 bases and the J segment 4 bases; nucleotides outside the gene matches: 19. Germline V gene data show CDR1 as MNHNS and CDR2 as SASEGT. CDR3 coding DNA: TGTGCCAGGCCTTTAATGCCCGGGACAGTTGTTCCAGATACGCAGTATTTT. Its translation: CARPLMPGTVVPDTQYF.

V is TRBV2 and J is TRBJ2-7; 8 bases are shared with TRBD1. Trimming cost V 1 base and J 0 bases; bases outside gene matches: 2. Germline values: CDR1 SNHLY, CDR2 FYNNEI. The CDR3 contains 15 residues. The CDR3 DNA reads TGTGCCAGCAGTGAAGGGACAGGGAGCTCCTACGAGCAGTACTTC. Residues: CASSEGTGSSYEQYF.

The chain couples TRBV24-1 to TRBJ2-1, with no clear D. CDR1 is KGHDR, CDR2 SFDVKD, per germline. CDR3 length: 12 residues. Trimming shortened V by 1 base and J by 8 bases, and 5 bases separated the two germline ends. CDR3 DNA sequence: TGTGCCACCAGTGATTTTAGGTATGAGCAGTTCTTC. It specifies CATSDFRYEQFF.

V is TRBV4-2 and J is TRBJ2-1; D is unclear. The CDR3 is made up of 14 amino acids. Trimming stripped 0 bases from V and 8 bases from J, with 11 bases between. Germline V gives CDR1 LGHNA, CDR2 YNFKEQ. CDR3: CASSQDIQIHEQFF. The CDR3 DNA reads TGTGCCAGCAGCCAAGATATACAGATCCATGAGCAGTTCTTC.

The V call is TRBV5-5, the J call TRBJ2-7, with D maybe TRBD1 (5 bases). Judging by the DNA end, TRBJ2-5 fits better; the J call may be wrong. From germline, CDR1 is SGHKS and CDR2 YYEKEE (reference sequence). The CDR3 length is 14 residues. DNA for the CDR3: TGTGCCAGCAGCAGTGTGCAGGGACAAGAGACCCAGTACTTC. Translated, it gives CASSSVQGQETQYF.

This clonotype was detected only a few times. The chain couples TRBV7-2 to TRBJ2-5; no firm D call. Per the germline V gene, CDR1 is SGHTA and CDR2 is FQGNSA. Trimming stripped 2 bases from V and 5 bases from J, with 12 bases between. The CDR3 consists of 14 residues. CDR3 sequence: CASSLRVGRETQYF. The CDR3 DNA reads as TGTGCCAGCAGCTTACGGGTCGGTAGGGAGACCCAGTACTTC.

This clonotype was found a few times. V is TRBV7-2 and J is TRBJ2-5, with 16 bases aligning to TRBD2. Germline-derived CDR1 and CDR2 are SGHTA and FQGNSA. The CDR3 consists of 17 residues. The J segment lost 5 bases and the V segment lost 3 bases, leaving 6 bases of the junction unmatched. In DNA, the CDR3 is TGTGCCAGCAGCTTGGGGACTAGCGGGAGGGCCCTGGAGACCCAGTACTTC. Encoded protein: CASSLGTSGRALETQYF. The whole variable domain, filled in from reference TRBV7-2 and TRBJ2-5, reads GAGVSQSPSNKVTEKGKDVELRCDPISGHTALYWYRQSLGQGLEFLIYFQGNSAPDKSGLPSDRFSAERTGGSVSTLTIQRTQQEDSAVYLCASSLGTSGRALETQYFGPGTRLLVL.

V and J are TRBV5-1 and TRBJ2-3; D is unclear. Trimming took off 5 bases at V and 2 bases at J, with 15 bases between the two ends. The germline V gene has CDR1 SGHRS and CDR2 YFSETQ. There are 15 residues in the CDR3. CDR3 residues: CASRETNFPTDTQYF. The CDR3 DNA reads TGCGCCAGCAGGGAAACAAACTTTCCCACAGATACGCAGTATTTT.